Each of the 16 T cell receptor beta chains below was sequenced from the same sample in a study of CD8+ T cells in alopecia areata. RNA extraction and reverse transcription yielded cDNA as sequencing template. Sequenced by immunoSEQ multiplex PCR; TCRdb stores in-frame clones only, minus some. The table records more than 95,000 clones, roughly two fifths of them present only once. The sample comprised CD4+ T cells sorted from blood. These receptors were taken from a human donor with alopecia areata.

The chain combines TRBV7-9 with TRBJ1-2, with no clear D. Trimming removed 10 bases at V and 7 bases at J, with 13 bases between. The V gene's germline CDR1 is SEHNR and CDR2 FQNEAQ (reference sequence). The CDR3 runs to 11 residues. The CDR3 region is CATQEGSGYTF. CDR3 coding DNA: TGTGCCACCCAGGAAGGTAGTGGCTACACCTTC. The full variable domain, in which reference TRBV7-9 and TRBJ1-2 provide the parts outside the CDR3, is DTGVSQNPRHKITKRGQNVTFRCDPISEHNRLYWYRQTLGQGPEFLTYFQNEAQLEKSRLLSDRFSAERPKGSFSTLEIQRTEQGDSAMYLCATQEGSGYTFGSGTRLTVV.

V usage is TRBV7-2 and J usage is TRBJ2-7; no definite D call. V dropped 0 bases and J dropped 3 bases, with 12 bases sitting between them. Looked up from germline, CDR1 is SGHTA and CDR2 is FQGNSA. The CDR3 consists of 15 residues. CDR3: CASSLAPSGFYEQYF. The CDR3 DNA reads as TGTGCCAGCAGCTTAGCGCCATCGGGCTTCTACGAGCAGTACTTC. Variable domain in full (rest from reference TRBV7-2 and TRBJ2-7): GAGVSQSPSNKVTEKGKDVELRCDPISGHTALYWYRQSLGQGLEFLIYFQGNSAPDKSGLPSDRFSAERTGGSVSTLTIQRTQQEDSAVYLCASSLAPSGFYEQYFGPGTRLTVT.

V gene TRBV29-1 combines with J gene TRBJ1-1; D call uncertain. The CDR3 extends over 12 amino acids. Looked up from germline, CDR1 is SQVTM and CDR2 is ANQGSEA. Trimming removed 3 bases from V and 4 bases from J, with 9 bases in between. The CDR3 loop is CSVDRSTTEAFF. DNA for the CDR3: TGCAGCGTTGACCGCAGCACCACTGAAGCTTTCTTT.

The chain is built from TRBV18 and TRBJ2-1; 7 bases are shared with TRBD2. V lost 1 base and J lost 5; bases outside the gene matches: 5. The CDR3 loop spans 15 amino acids. Germline V gene lookup returns CDR1 KGHSH and CDR2 LQKENI. CDR3 residues: CASSPLPGGNNEQFF. CDR3 DNA sequence: TGTGCCAGCTCACCACTCCCGGGGGGTAACAATGAGCAGTTCTTC.

This clone was seen a few times. The rearrangement joins TRBV29-1 to TRBJ2-7; no firm D call. Germline-derived CDR1 and CDR2 are SQVTM and ANQGSEA. This CDR3 has 12 amino acids. With 7 bases removed from V and 0 bases from J, the gap between germline ends came to 10 bases. CDR3 sequence: CSGLSVSYEQYF. CDR3 nucleotide sequence: TGCAGCGGATTGTCCGTCTCCTACGAGCAGTACTTC.

There are a few counts of this clone. The gene calls are TRBV29-1 and TRBJ1-5, with a weak D call TRBD1 (6 bases). V lost 4 bases, J lost 3 bases, and 7 bases lay in between. CDR1 and CDR2 from the germline V gene are SQVTM and ANQGSEA. The CDR3 runs to 12 residues. The CDR3 DNA sequence: TGCAGCGTTGGGGGGGCCAATCAGCCCCAGCATTTT. Its protein product is CSVGGANQPQHF.

This clone was counted only a few times. The J gene is TRBJ2-7, the V gene TRBV18; D is unresolved. Per germline, CDR1 KGHSH and CDR2 LQKENI. The CDR3 has 12 residues. The germline V and J ends were trimmed by 1 base and 7 bases, with 8 bases remaining between them. As DNA, the CDR3 is TGTGCCAGCTCACCACGCTCGAAGGAGCAGTACTTC. Translating gives CASSPRSKEQYF.

The chain employs TRBV5-1 and TRBJ2-3; 13 nucleotides align to TRBD2. V gave up 2 bases and J gave up 4 bases; unmatched junction bases: 1. CDR3 size: 15 residues. Germline V gene lookup returns CDR1 SGHRS and CDR2 YFSETQ. The CDR3 DNA sequence: TGCGCCAGCAGCTTCGGACTAGCGGGAGCAGATACGCAGTATTTT. It codes for CASSFGLAGADTQYF.

This clone was found a few times. For the CDR3, the DNA is TGTGCCAGCAGCTTATTTCAGGGCACAGATACGCAGTATTTT. Its translation is CASSLFQGTDTQYF. The V call is TRBV7-2, the J call TRBJ2-3; no definite D call. Trimming cost V 2 bases and J 1 base, with 7 bases left between them. The CDR3 runs 14 residues. Germline V gives CDR1 SGHTA, CDR2 FQGNSA.

The chain recombines TRBV29-1 with TRBJ2-7, with 13 positions matching TRBD2. Trimming cost V 6 bases and J 6 bases; bases outside gene matches: 11. In germline, CDR1 is SQVTM, CDR2 ANQGSEA. The CDR3 runs 15 residues. The DNA of the CDR3 is TGCAGCGTGGCGGGACTAGCGGGACCAAATTCCGAGCAGTACTTC. This encodes CSVAGLAGPNSEQYF.

In this sample, this clone turned up a few times. This chain connects TRBV10-3 to TRBJ2-1; D gene unclear. Germline V gene lookup returns CDR1 ENHRY and CDR2 SYGVKD. Trimming pared 1 base from V and 9 bases from J, leaving 7 bases between. The CDR3 is 12 residues long. The CDR3 protein is CAISELVGEQFF. The CDR3 DNA reads as TGTGCCATCAGTGAGTTGGTTGGTGAGCAGTTCTTC.

The chain uses TRBV29-1 and TRBJ1-2; the D gene is possibly TRBD1 (5 bases). The ends were cut back, 2 bases at V and 8 bases at J, with 24 bases in the middle. CDR1 and CDR2 from the germline V gene are SQVTM and ANQGSEA. The CDR3 loop spans 16 amino acids. The CDR3 loop reads CSVESLTAFREVGYTF. CDR3 DNA: TGCAGCGTTGAAAGTTTGACAGCCTTTAGGGAAGTAGGCTACACCTTC.

This clone was counted a few times. The chain has TRBV29-1 and TRBJ2-7; maybe TRBD1 (5 bases). Between the trimmed V and J ends, which lost 4 bases and 2 bases, there was a span of 9 bases. The CDR3 extends over 12 amino acids. In germline, CDR1 is SQVTM, CDR2 ANQGSEA. The CDR3, as DNA: TGCAGCGTTGCCAGGGCCACCTACGAGCAGTACTTC. Encoded protein: CSVARATYEQYF.

The chain recombines TRBV5-6 with TRBJ2-1; TRBD2 is a possible D gene (6 bases). The ends were cut back, 1 base at V and 1 base at J, with 12 bases in the middle. From germline, CDR1 is SGHDT and CDR2 YYEEEE. This CDR3 has 16 residues. The CDR3 DNA reads as TGTGCCAGCAGCTTGTATAGGGACTGGTCCTACAATGAGCAGTTCTTC. As protein: CASSLYRDWSYNEQFF.

The chain employs TRBV7-2 and TRBJ2-5, with 8 bases identical to TRBD2. The V gene's germline CDR1 is SGHTA and CDR2 FQGNSA. Trimming at V came to 3 bases and at J to 5 bases, leaving 8 bases not matched to a gene. The CDR3 extends over 15 amino acids. CDR3 in amino acids: CASSFQSGSVETQYF. The CDR3 region has the DNA TGTGCCAGCAGCTTCCAAAGCGGGAGTGTCGAGACCCAGTACTTC.

This clone was observed a few times. The V and J genes are TRBV18 and TRBJ2-5; 9 bases fit TRBD1. V was pared by 6 bases and J by 5 bases, with 10 bases of the junction left unmatched. The CDR3 runs 15 residues. CDR1 is KGHSH and CDR2 is LQKENI in the germline V gene. The CDR3: CASSPGQGSVETQYF. CDR3 DNA sequence: TGTGCCAGCTCGCCGGGACAGGGCTCTGTGGAGACCCAGTACTTC.